This TCR beta chain was retrieved from a study of blood T cell repertoires in COVID-19. At the level of the study: Italy, Spain and the United States were the sources of the convalescent and acute COVID-19 samples.

V dropped 7 bases and J dropped 4; count of bases not matched to a gene: 29. The CDR3 is made up of 23 amino acids. Original methodology: Nucleated cell number was recorded as an estimate derived from reference gene primer amplification. Clones were sequenced by immunoSEQ multiplex PCR, and TCRdb holds only the in-frame ones, with some missing. V and J calls and clone size are as listed in that table; D and trimming were resolved from the DNA. The sample has about 190,000 clones, 70% to 80% seen once. The source of this sequence is a woman between 50 and 59 years old with acute or convalescent COVID-19. The source material was peripheral blood. V gene TRBV5-3 combines with J gene TRBJ2-1; TRBD2 matches 13 bases. TRBV5-3 is an ORF, with its function uncertain. This CDR3 is CARGGQRTLVGTSGINNYNEQFF. Here the CDR3 DNA reads TGTGCCAGAGGGGGACAAAGGACCCTGGTAGGGACTAGCGGGATCAATAATTACAATGAGCAGTTCTTC.